The 25 T cell receptor beta chains below were found in one sample sequenced in a study of T cell responses to AZD1222 COVID-19 vaccine. Sequenced by immunoSEQ multiplex PCR; TCRdb stores in-frame clones only, minus some. The sample consists of tens of thousands of clones, roughly 85% of them appearing once. The sequenced sample was peripheral blood, obtained on day 0 of AZD1222 vaccination. The receptors were gathered from an adult in good health.

The genes are TRBV15 and TRBJ2-7, with D possibly matching TRBD1 (5 bases). CDR3 length equals 18 residues. Germline CDR1 and CDR2: LNHNV and YYDKDF (reference sequence). Trimming shortened V by 5 bases and J by 3 bases, and 26 bases separated the two germline ends. The CDR3 nucleotides read TGTGCCACCAGCTTTATCGCCTGTAGGGGCGCCTCTGTCTACGAGCAGTACTTC. Its protein is CATSFIACRGASVYEQYF.

The chain employs TRBV18 and TRBJ1-1, with D possibly matching TRBD1 (5 bases). CDR1 is KGHSH and CDR2 is LQKENI in the germline V gene. The CDR3 length is 16 residues. Trimming left V 4 bases short and J 0 bases short, with 15 bases between. The CDR3 DNA follows: TGTGCCAGCTCACTCGGGACGGTTAGCATGAACACTGAAGCTTTCTTT. Amino acid sequence: CASSLGTVSMNTEAFF.

The rearrangement links TRBV15 to TRBJ1-1; no reliable D call. Germline V lookup: CDR1 LNHNV, CDR2 YYDKDF (reference sequence). The V and J ends lost 0 bases and 11 bases respectively, with 16 bases between them. The CDR3 has 14 residues. CDR3 amino acids: CATSRDQVFGRAFF. The CDR3 DNA is TGTGCCACCAGCAGAGATCAGGTTTTCGGCCGGGCTTTCTTT.

This sequence joins TRBV19 and TRBJ2-2; 9 nucleotides agree with TRBD2. The CDR3 runs to 15 residues. Unmatched junction bases numbered 7, after V lost 7 bases and J lost 4 bases. CDR1 is LNHDA, CDR2 SQIVND, per germline (reference sequence). CDR3 DNA sequence: TGTGCCAGTACTGTGGAAGCGGGAGGCACCGGGGAGCTGTTTTTT. This gives the protein CASTVEAGGTGELFF. The whole variable domain, remainder taken from reference TRBV19 and TRBJ2-2, is DGGITQSPKYLFRKEGQNVTLSCEQNLNHDAMYWYRQDPGQGLRLIYYSQIVNDFQKGDIAEGYSVSREKKESFPLTVTSAQKNPTAFYLCASTVEAGGTGELFFGEGSRLTVL.

The chain links TRBV18 to TRBJ1-4, with 7 bases aligning to TRBD1. This CDR3 is 15 amino acids long. Losses at the gene ends were 6 bases for V and 6 bases for J; bases not matched to a gene: 10. Germline values: CDR1 KGHSH, CDR2 LQKENI. The CDR3 here is CASSPTSRGDEKLFF. CDR3 nucleotides: TGTGCCAGCTCCCCTACGAGCAGGGGGGATGAAAAACTGTTTTTT.

A single count supports this clone. V and J are TRBV5-8 and TRBJ2-5; 10 bases map to TRBD2. This CDR3 has 16 residues. The germline V gene has CDR1 SGHTS and CDR2 YDEGEE. Unmatched junction bases numbered 4, after V lost 0 bases and J lost 2 bases. This chain's CDR3 is CASSLVGLALQETQYF. DNA for the CDR3: TGTGCCAGCAGCTTGGTGGGACTAGCGCTTCAAGAGACCCAGTACTTC.

CDR3: CASSYRWSGMGANEQFF. The CDR3 coding sequence is TGTGCCAGCAGTTACAGGTGGAGCGGGATGGGGGCCAATGAGCAGTTCTTC. This chain links TRBV6-2 or TRBV6-3 with TRBJ2-1; D might be TRBD2 (7 bases). Germline V gene data show CDR1 as MNHEY and CDR2 as SVGEGT. There are 17 residues in the CDR3. The germline V and J ends were trimmed by 2 bases and 6 bases, with 20 bases remaining between them.

The chain links TRBV7-9 to TRBJ2-1, with 8 bases lining up with TRBD2. Germline CDR1 SEHNR, CDR2 FQNEAQ (reference sequence). CDR3 size: 16 residues. Trimming at V came to 2 bases and at J to 3 bases, leaving 6 bases not matched to a gene. The CDR3: CASSLRTSGDYNEQFF. The CDR3 DNA follows: TGTGCCAGCAGCTTAAGAACTAGCGGAGACTACAATGAGCAGTTCTTC.

CDR3 bases: TGTGCCTGGAGTGTGCCTATACCTGGCAGGGGGTACATTCAGTACTTC. Translated: CAWSVPIPGRGYIQYF. This chain uses TRBV30 with TRBJ2-4; 7 bases fit TRBD1. The CDR3 consists of 16 residues. In germline, CDR1 is GTSNPN, CDR2 SVGIG (reference sequence). J lost 8 bases, V lost 0 bases, and 13 bases had no gene match.

Note on this clone: The identical CDR3 is also encoded by other nucleotide sequences in the sample. The J gene is TRBJ2-7, the V gene TRBV6-5, with 7 bases matching TRBD1. Trimming took 2 bases from V and 5 from J; bases not matched to a gene: 3. This CDR3 has 13 amino acids. Looked up from germline, CDR1 is MNHEY and CDR2 is SVGAGI. The CDR3: CASSYNRGHEQYF. CDR3 bases: TGTGCCAGCAGTTACAACAGGGGACACGAGCAGTACTTC.

V is TRBV7-9 and J is TRBJ2-1, with TRBD2 identical over 9 bases. The CDR3 sequence is 17 residues long. From germline, CDR1 is SEHNR and CDR2 FQNEAQ (reference sequence). The J segment lost 2 bases and the V segment lost 5 bases, leaving 10 bases of the junction unmatched. DNA of the CDR3: TGTGCCAGCAGCCTCCTCGCGGGAGGGCCAGCCTACAATGAGCAGTTCTTC. It encodes CASSLLAGGPAYNEQFF.

The chain has TRBV30 and TRBJ1-1; 9 bases are shared with TRBD1. The germline gives CDR1 GTSNPN, CDR2 SVGIG (reference sequence). CDR3 size: 13 residues. V was clipped by 7 bases and J by 4 bases; unmatched bases: 7. For the CDR3, the DNA is TGTGCCTCTACAGGGGGCAGGGGCACTGAAGCTTTCTTT. It codes for CASTGGRGTEAFF.

Only a few counts were recorded for this clone. The chain links TRBV29-1 to TRBJ2-5; 12 bases match TRBD2. With 7 bases clipped from V and 0 bases from J, the junction kept 6 bases outside the gene matches. Germline V gives CDR1 SQVTM, CDR2 ANQGSEA. CDR3 length: 15 amino acids. CDR3 region: CSALRLAGDQETQYF. The CDR3 coding sequence is TGCAGCGCTTTAAGACTAGCGGGAGACCAAGAGACCCAGTACTTC.

This chain joins TRBV2 and TRBJ2-7; the match to TRBD2 covers 7 bases. Germline CDR1 reads SNHLY; CDR2 reads FYNNEI. The CDR3 has 14 residues. Trimming removed 2 bases from V and 2 bases from J; junction bases left unmatched: 3. The CDR3 DNA sequence: TGTGCCAGCAGTGAAAGCCTAGCGGCCTACGAGCAGTACTTC. As protein: CASSESLAAYEQYF.

The chain links TRBV19 to TRBJ2-5, with TRBD2 as a possible D gene (5 bases). This CDR3 has 13 amino acids. Trimming took 7 bases from V and 5 from J, leaving 14 bases between them. CDR1 LNHDA and CDR2 SQIVND come from the germline V gene (reference sequence). The CDR3 DNA is TGTGCCAGTACCCATGAGGGCGTGGAGACCCAGTACTTC. Translation gives CASTHEGVETQYF.

This sequence joins TRBV9 and TRBJ2-7, with D perhaps being TRBD1 or TRBD2 (5 bases each). V lost 4 bases to trimming and J lost 3 bases, with 14 bases between them. The CDR3 is made up of 14 amino acids. Germline V lookup: CDR1 SGDLS, CDR2 YYNGEE. The DNA for the CDR3 is TGTGCCAGCAGCCCAGGACCAGGGAGCTACGAGCAGTACTTC. Translation: CASSPGPGSYEQYF.

The chain uses TRBV5-1 and TRBJ2-5, with D uncertain. The CDR3 extends over 14 amino acids. V lost 1 base, J lost 2 bases, and 9 bases lay in between. Looked up from germline, CDR1 is SGHRS and CDR2 is YFSETQ. The CDR3 coding sequence is TGCGCCAGCAGCTTGTCTCCGGCACAAGAGACCCAGTACTTC. Residues: CASSLSPAQETQYF.

The rearrangement uses TRBV27 and TRBJ2-5; 7 bases are a match to TRBD2. V lost 3 bases and J lost 5; bases outside the gene matches: 9. This CDR3 contains 15 residues. CDR1 and CDR2 from the germline V gene are MNHEY and SMNVEV (reference sequence). The CDR3 spells CASSLRRERDETQYF. Here the CDR3 DNA reads TGTGCCAGCAGTTTGAGGCGGGAGAGGGATGAGACCCAGTACTTC.

The chain uses TRBV29-1 and TRBJ2-7; D is unclear. Trimming shortened V by 8 bases and J by 6 bases, and 14 bases separated the two germline ends. The CDR3 runs 11 residues. Germline V lookup: CDR1 SQVTM, CDR2 ANQGSEA. In DNA, the CDR3 is TGCAGCACTCAAGGGATGGGCGAGCAGTACTTC. It translates to CSTQGMGEQYF.

CDR3 in DNA: TGTGCCAGCAGCTCGACTAGCGGAGCCTACGAGCAGTACTTC. It codes for CASSSTSGAYEQYF. The V and J genes are TRBV7-9 and TRBJ2-7, with 9 bases aligning to TRBD2. The ends lost 4 bases at V and 2 bases at J; junction bases unmatched: 3. There are 14 residues in the CDR3. In germline, CDR1 is SEHNR, CDR2 FQNEAQ (reference sequence).

The gene calls are TRBV4-1 and TRBJ2-6, with a weak D call TRBD2 (7 bases). This CDR3 region has 18 residues. The V end lost 0 bases, the J end lost 1 base, and 13 bases lay between the germline ends. Germline CDR1 and CDR2: MGHRA and YSYEKL. CDR3 loop: CASSQERGQGSGANVLTF. CDR3 bases: TGCGCCAGCAGCCAAGAGCGGGGGCAGGGTTCTGGGGCCAACGTCCTGACTTTC.

The chain has TRBV30 and TRBJ1-2; D might be TRBD1 (5 bases). The CDR3 covers 15 residues. Looked up from germline, CDR1 is GTSNPN and CDR2 is SVGIG (reference sequence). V was clipped by 0 bases and J by 4 bases, with 15 bases between them. This chain's CDR3 is CAWSVGQRYPYGYTF. For the CDR3, the DNA is TGTGCCTGGAGTGTGGGGCAGCGATACCCCTATGGCTACACCTTC.

The gene calls are TRBV12-3 or TRBV12-4 and TRBJ1-2; D not certain. V shed 2 bases and J shed 8 bases, with 9 bases lying between them. The CDR3 contains 12 residues. CDR3 nucleotide sequence: TGTGCCAGCAGTTTAATTTCCGGAGGCTACACCTTC. This codes for CASSLISGGYTF.

The chain has TRBV6-2 or TRBV6-3 and TRBJ2-6, with unresolved D. V gave up 5 bases and J gave up 4 bases, with 9 bases separating them. The germline CDR1 and CDR2 sequences are MNHEY and SVGEGT. The CDR3 totals 14 residues. As DNA, the CDR3 is TGTGCCAGCAGTCGCGGTTCAGGGGCCAACGTCCTGACTTTC. Protein product: CASSRGSGANVLTF.

Remarks on this clone: Compared with germline, one end of the junction differs, possibly owing to a read error. The genes are TRBV12-3 or TRBV12-4 and TRBJ1-5; TRBD1 matches at 7 bases. The CDR3 has 12 amino acids. The CDR3 DNA reads TGTGCCAGCAGTTCATCCACCGGGACAGTTTGCTTT. The encoded protein is CASSSSTGTVCF.